The clone carrying this T cell receptor beta chain was counted a few times. No antigen is known for it. The germline V gene has CDR1 SGHTA and CDR2 FQGNSA. There are 14 residues in the CDR3. V was clipped by 0 bases and J by 3 bases, with 8 bases between them. These data originate in a study of cytomegalovirus exposure and HLA in healthy donors. PCR was performed using 60 Vbeta and 13 Jbeta primers. Measured with immunoSEQ multiplex PCR; TCRdb has only the in-frame clones, and not every one. The repertoire holds some 190,000 clones, with more than 65% as singletons. Study outcomes and limitations: In a later analysis, TCR beta V- and J-gene trimming was associated with a missense DCLRE1C variant. As a later analysis showed, several of the most significant clusters appeared to be linked to common viral pathogens. Indistinguishable V segments, including TRBV6-2 and TRBV6-3, were excluded.

Sequenced sample: PBMCs. The chain employs TRBV7-2 and TRBJ1-1; D possibly corresponds to TRBD1 (6 bases). The clonotype was recovered from a middle-aged man in good health and CMV-seropositive. The CDR3 nucleotides read TGTGCCAGCAGCTTAGCTGGACAGCACACTGAAGCTTTCTTT. It codes for CASSLAGQHTEAFF. Looking up the rest from reference TRBV7-2 and TRBJ1-1 gives the full variable domain: GAGVSQSPSNKVTEKGKDVELRCDPISGHTALYWYRQSLGQGLEFLIYFQGNSAPDKSGLPSDRFSAERTGGSVSTLTIQRTQQEDSAVYLCASSLAGQHTEAFFGQGTRLTVV.